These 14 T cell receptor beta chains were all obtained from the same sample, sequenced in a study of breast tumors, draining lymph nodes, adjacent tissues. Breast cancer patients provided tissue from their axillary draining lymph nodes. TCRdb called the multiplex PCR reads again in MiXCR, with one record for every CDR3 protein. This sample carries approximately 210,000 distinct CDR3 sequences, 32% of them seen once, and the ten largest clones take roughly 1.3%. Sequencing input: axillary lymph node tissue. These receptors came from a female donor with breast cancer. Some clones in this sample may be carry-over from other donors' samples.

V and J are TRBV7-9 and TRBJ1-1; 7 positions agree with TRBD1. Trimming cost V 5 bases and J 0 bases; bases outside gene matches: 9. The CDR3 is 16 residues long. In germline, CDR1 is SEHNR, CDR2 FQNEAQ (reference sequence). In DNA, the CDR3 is TGTGCCAGCAGCCCCGACAGGGCTTGGGTGAACACTGAAGCTTTCTTT. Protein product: CASSPDRAWVNTEAFF.

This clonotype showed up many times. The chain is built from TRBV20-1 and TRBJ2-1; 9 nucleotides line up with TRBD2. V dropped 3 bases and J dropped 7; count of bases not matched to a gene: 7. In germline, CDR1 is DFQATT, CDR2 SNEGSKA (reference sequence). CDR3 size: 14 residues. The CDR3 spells CSARVSGSRNEQFF. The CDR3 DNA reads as TGCAGTGCTAGGGTTAGCGGGAGTAGGAATGAGCAGTTCTTC.

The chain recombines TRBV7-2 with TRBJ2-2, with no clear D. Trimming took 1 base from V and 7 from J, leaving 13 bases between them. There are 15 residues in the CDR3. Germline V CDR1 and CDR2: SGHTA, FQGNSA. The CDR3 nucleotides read TGTGCCAGCAGCTTAGGGTCGAACAGAGGCGGGGAGCTGTTTTTT. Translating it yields CASSLGSNRGGELFF. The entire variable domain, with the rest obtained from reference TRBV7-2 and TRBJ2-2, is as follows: GAGVSQSPSNKVTEKGKDVELRCDPISGHTALYWYRQSLGQGLEFLIYFQGNSAPDKSGLPSDRFSAERTGGSVSTLTIQRTQQEDSAVYLCASSLGSNRGGELFFGEGSRLTVL.

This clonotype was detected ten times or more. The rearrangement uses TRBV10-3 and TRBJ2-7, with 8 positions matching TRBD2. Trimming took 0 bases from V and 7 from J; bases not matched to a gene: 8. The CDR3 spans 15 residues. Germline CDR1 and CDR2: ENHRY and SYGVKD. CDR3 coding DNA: TGTGCCATCAGTGAGTCTGCGGGAGGTAACTCTGAGCAGTACTTC. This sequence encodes CAISESAGGNSEQYF.

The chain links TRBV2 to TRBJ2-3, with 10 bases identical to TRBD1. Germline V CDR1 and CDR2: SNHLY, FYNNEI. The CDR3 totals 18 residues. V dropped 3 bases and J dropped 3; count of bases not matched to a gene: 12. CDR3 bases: TGTGCCAGCAGTGATGGGACAGGGGCGTTGGTTAGAACAGATACGCAGTATTTT. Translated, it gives CASSDGTGALVRTDTQYF. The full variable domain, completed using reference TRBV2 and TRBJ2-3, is EPEVTQTPSHQVTQMGQEVILRCVPISNHLYFYWYRQILGQKVEFLVSFYNNEISEKSEIFDDQFSVERPDGSNFTLKIRSTKLEDSAMYFCASSDGTGALVRTDTQYFGPGTRLTVL.

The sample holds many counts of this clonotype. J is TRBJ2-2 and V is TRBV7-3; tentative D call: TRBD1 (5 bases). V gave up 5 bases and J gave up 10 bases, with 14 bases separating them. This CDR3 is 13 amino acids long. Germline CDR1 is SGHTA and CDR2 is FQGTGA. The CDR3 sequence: CASSPIGAEELFF. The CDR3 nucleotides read TGTGCCAGCAGCCCCATAGGGGCCGAGGAGCTGTTTTTT.

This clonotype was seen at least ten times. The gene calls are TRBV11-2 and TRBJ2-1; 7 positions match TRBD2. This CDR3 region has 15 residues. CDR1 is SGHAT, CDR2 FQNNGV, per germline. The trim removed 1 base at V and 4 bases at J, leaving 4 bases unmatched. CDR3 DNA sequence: TGTGCCAGCAGCTTAGGGCTAGCGGAGTACAATGAGCAGTTCTTC. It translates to CASSLGLAEYNEQFF. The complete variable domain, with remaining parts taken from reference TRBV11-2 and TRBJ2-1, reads EAGVAQSPRYKIIEKRQSVAFWCNPISGHATLYWYQQILGQGPKLLIQFQNNGVVDDSQLPKDRFSAERLKGVDSTLKIQPAKLEDSAVYLCASSLGLAEYNEQFFGPGTRLTVL.

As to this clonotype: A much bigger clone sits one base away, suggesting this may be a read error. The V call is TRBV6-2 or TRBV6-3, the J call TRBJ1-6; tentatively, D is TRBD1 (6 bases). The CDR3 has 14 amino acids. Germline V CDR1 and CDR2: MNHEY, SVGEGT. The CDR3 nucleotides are TGTGCCGGCAGTCCCTCCAGGGGCGAGGGTCGCCTCCACTTT. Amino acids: CAGSPSRGEGRLHF.

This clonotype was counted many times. The chain's CDR3 is CASTGQNNSPLHF. The CDR3 nucleotides read TGTGCCAGCACGGGACAGAATAATTCACCCCTCCACTTT. The chain couples TRBV6-1 to TRBJ1-6; 7 positions match TRBD1. Germline V gene lookup returns CDR1 MNHNS and CDR2 SASEGT. The V and J ends lost 7 bases and 5 bases, in that order; junction bases with no gene match: 2. The CDR3 covers 13 residues.

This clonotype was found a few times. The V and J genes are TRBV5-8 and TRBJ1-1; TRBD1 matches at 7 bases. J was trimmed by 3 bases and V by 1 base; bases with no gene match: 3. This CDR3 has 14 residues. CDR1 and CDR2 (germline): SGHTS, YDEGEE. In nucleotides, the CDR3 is TGTGCCAGCAGCTTGAAGGGGGCCTACACTGAAGCTTTCTTT. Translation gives CASSLKGAYTEAFF. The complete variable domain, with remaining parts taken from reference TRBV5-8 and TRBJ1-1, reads EAGVTQSPTHLIKTRGQQATLRCSPISGHTSVYWYQQALGLGLQFLLWYDEGEERNRGNFPPRFSGRQFPNYSSELNVNALELEDSALYLCASSLKGAYTEAFFGQGTRLTVV.

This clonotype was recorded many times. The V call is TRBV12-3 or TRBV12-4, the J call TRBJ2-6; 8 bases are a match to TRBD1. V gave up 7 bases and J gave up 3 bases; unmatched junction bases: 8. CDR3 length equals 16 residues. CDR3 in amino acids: CASNYYRGFGANVLTF. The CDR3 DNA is TGTGCCAGCAACTACTACAGGGGGTTTGGGGCCAACGTCCTGACTTTC.

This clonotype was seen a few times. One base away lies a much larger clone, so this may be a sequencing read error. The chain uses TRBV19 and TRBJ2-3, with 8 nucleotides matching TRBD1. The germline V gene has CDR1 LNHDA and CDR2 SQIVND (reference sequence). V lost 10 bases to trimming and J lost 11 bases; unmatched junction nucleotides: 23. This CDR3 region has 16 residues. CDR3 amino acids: CATNPGRRTGGGKQYF. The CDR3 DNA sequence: TGTGCCACCAACCCGGGCAGGAGAACAGGGGGAGGAAAGCAGTATTTT.

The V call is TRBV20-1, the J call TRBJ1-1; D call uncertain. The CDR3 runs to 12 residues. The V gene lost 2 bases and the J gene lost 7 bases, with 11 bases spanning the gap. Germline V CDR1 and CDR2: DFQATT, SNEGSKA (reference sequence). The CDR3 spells CSARIGRHEAFF. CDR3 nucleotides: TGCAGTGCTAGAATCGGACGGCATGAAGCTTTCTTT.

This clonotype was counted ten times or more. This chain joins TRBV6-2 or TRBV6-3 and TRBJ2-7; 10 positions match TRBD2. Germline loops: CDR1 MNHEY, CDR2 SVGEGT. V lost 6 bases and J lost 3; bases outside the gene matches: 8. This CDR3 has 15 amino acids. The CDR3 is CASSKLAGFSYEQYF. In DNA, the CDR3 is TGTGCCAGCAGCAAACTAGCGGGATTCAGCTACGAGCAGTACTTC.